This is a list of T cell receptor beta chains from one sample in a study of Ad26.COV2.S vaccination and SARS-CoV-2 variants. The method was immunoSEQ multiplex PCR; TCRdb's version includes in-frame clones alone and lacks a portion of them. The sample has approximately 420,000 clones; around nine tenths are singletons. The specimen comprised peripheral blood, sampled in a trial of Ad26.COV2.S vaccine versus placebo. These receptors all stem from a person between 18 and 59 years old who received the Ad26.COV2.S COVID-19 vaccine or a placebo. Each CDR3 is given with its conserved first and last residue. D genes are given only for firm matches. Where a row states a size, it is once, few, many or the class of an expanded clone; other rows omit it.

abundance	j_gene	v_gene	d_gene	CDR3aa	CDR3nt
-	TRBJ1-3	TRBV4-1	-	CASSLRAFRGSTIYF	TGCGCCAGCAGCCTCAGGGCGTTCCGAGGAAGCACCATATATTTT
-	TRBJ1-1	TRBV2	-	CASSPTVLTRTEAFF	TGTGCCAGCAGTCCGACAGTTCTAACAAGGACTGAAGCTTTCTTT
-	TRBJ2-4	TRBV2	TRBD2	CASRGLVGVGKNIQYF	TGTGCCAGCAGAGGACTAGTAGGGGTCGGGAAAAACATTCAGTACTTC
-	TRBJ1-2	TRBV7-2	-	CASSLGRNYGYTF	TGTGCCAGCAGCTTAGGGCGGAACTATGGCTACACCTTC
-	TRBJ1-1	TRBV18	TRBD1	CASSFATGANTEAFF	TGTGCCAGCTCATTTGCGACAGGGGCGAACACTGAAGCTTTCTTT
-	TRBJ2-3	TRBV3-1/TRBV3-2	-	CASSQDRGASYTQYF	TGTGCCAGCAGCCAAGATAGGGGGGCTTCTTATACGCAGTATTTT
-	TRBJ2-5	TRBV7-6	TRBD2	CASSPGLGYQETQYF	TGTGCCAGCAGCCCGGGACTAGGGTACCAAGAGACCCAGTACTTC
-	TRBJ2-7	TRBV2	-	CASSTEISFYEQYF	TGTGCCAGCAGCACTGAAATTAGTTTCTACGAGCAGTACTTC
-	TRBJ1-4	TRBV5-7	-	CASSLFQEKLFF	TGTGCCAGCAGCTTGTTTCAGGAAAAACTGTTTTTT
-	TRBJ2-3	TRBV6-2/TRBV6-3	-	CASSSPSHSTDTQYF	TGTGCCAGCAGTTCCCCCTCTCACAGCACAGATACGCAGTATTTT
-	TRBJ2-7	TRBV4-1	-	CASSQEYPPLAGTYEQYF	TGCGCCAGCAGCCAAGAGTACCCCCCCTTGGCAGGAACCTACGAGCAGTACTTC
-	TRBJ1-5	TRBV10-2	-	CASSDSGPDSNQPQHF	TGCGCCAGCAGTGATTCGGGACCCGATAGCAATCAGCCCCAGCATTTT
-	TRBJ1-2	TRBV3-1/TRBV3-2	-	CASSLRSNYGYTF	TGTGCCAGCAGCCTCCGTTCTAACTATGGCTACACCTTC
-	TRBJ2-5	TRBV6-5	-	CASSRGQETQYF	TGTGCCAGCAGTAGGGGTCAAGAGACCCAGTACTTC
many	TRBJ1-3	TRBV7-9	TRBD1	CASSEQGGFSGNTIYF	TGTGCCAGCTCGGAGCAGGGGGGATTCTCTGGAAACACCATATATTTT
once	TRBJ2-5	TRBV3-1/TRBV3-2	TRBD1	CASSPGEGGEEETQYF	TGTGCCAGCAGCCCCGGGGAAGGGGGCGAGGAGGAGACCCAGTACTTC
-	TRBJ1-2	TRBV25-1	-	CASSDTRGNGYTF	TGTGCCAGCAGTGACACCAGGGGAAATGGCTACACCTTC
-	TRBJ2-2	TRBV5-1	TRBD2	CASSPSGMRGGTGELFF	TGCGCCAGCAGCCCCAGCGGTATGCGGGGGGGCACCGGGGAGCTGTTTTTT
-	TRBJ2-6	TRBV2	-	CASSPPRSGANVLTF	TGTGCCAGCAGCCCCCCGAGATCTGGGGCCAACGTCCTGACTTTC
-	TRBJ1-6	TRBV5-1	-	CASSLDRSYNSPLHF	TGCGCCAGCAGCTTAGACAGGTCCTATAATTCACCCCTCCACTTT